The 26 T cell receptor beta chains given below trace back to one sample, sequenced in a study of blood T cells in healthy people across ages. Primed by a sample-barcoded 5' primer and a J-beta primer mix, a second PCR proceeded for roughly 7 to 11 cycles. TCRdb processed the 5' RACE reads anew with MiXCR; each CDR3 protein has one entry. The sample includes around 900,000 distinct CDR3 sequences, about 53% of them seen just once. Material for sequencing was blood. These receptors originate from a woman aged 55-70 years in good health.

CDR3 region: CASSSTEGLAINEQYF. In nucleotides, the CDR3 is TGTGCCAGCAGTTCCACCGAGGGACTAGCGATTAACGAGCAGTACTTC. The V call is TRBV12-3 or TRBV12-4, the J call TRBJ2-7; 10 bases map to TRBD2. Trimming removed 4 bases from V and 5 bases from J; junction bases left unmatched: 11. The CDR3 is made up of 16 amino acids.

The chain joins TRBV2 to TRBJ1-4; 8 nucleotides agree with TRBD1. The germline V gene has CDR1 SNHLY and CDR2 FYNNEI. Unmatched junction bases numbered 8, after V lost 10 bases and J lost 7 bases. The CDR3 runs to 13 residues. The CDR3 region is CATEDRVGEKLFF. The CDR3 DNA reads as TGTGCCACAGAGGACAGGGTCGGTGAAAAACTGTTTTTT.

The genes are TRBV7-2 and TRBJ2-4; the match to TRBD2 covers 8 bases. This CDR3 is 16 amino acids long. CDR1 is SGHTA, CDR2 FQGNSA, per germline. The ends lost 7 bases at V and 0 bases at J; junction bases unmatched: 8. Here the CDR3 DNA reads TGTGCCAGCACCTTTAGCGGGGTTCTAGCCAAAAACATTCAGTACTTC. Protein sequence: CASTFSGVLAKNIQYF.

CDR3 in amino acids: CASSLRSRGWEKLFF. The DNA for the CDR3 is TGTGCCAGCAGCCTAAGGTCCAGGGGTTGGGAAAAACTGTTTTTT. J is TRBJ1-4 and V is TRBV27; maybe TRBD1 (6 bases). CDR1 and CDR2 (germline): MNHEY, SMNVEV (reference sequence). This CDR3 contains 15 residues. Trimming took 6 bases from V and 8 from J, leaving 19 bases between them.

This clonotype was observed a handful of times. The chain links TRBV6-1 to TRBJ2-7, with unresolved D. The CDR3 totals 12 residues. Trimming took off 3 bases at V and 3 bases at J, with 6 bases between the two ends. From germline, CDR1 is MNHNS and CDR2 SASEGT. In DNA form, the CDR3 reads TGTGCCAGCAGTGAGTTCAGCTACGAGCAGTACTTC. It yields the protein CASSEFSYEQYF.

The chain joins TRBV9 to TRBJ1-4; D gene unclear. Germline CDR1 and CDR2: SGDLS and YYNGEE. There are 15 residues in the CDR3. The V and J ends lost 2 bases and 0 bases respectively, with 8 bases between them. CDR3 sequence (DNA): TGTGCCAGCAGCGTCGGACCCTCAACTAATGAAAAACTGTTTTTT. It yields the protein CASSVGPSTNEKLFF.

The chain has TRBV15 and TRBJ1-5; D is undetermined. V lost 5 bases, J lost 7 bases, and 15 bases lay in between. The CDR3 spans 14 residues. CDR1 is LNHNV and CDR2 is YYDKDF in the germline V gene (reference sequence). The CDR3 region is CATSPVEPEQPQHF. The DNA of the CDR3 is TGTGCCACCAGCCCCGTCGAACCCGAGCAGCCCCAGCATTTT.

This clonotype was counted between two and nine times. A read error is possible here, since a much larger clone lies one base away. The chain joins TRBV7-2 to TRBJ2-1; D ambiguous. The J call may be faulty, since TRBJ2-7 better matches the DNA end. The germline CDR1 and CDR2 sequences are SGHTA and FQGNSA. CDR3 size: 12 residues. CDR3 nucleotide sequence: TGTGCCAGCAGCTCCGGACCCAATGAGCAGTACTTC. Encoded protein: CASSSGPNEQYF.

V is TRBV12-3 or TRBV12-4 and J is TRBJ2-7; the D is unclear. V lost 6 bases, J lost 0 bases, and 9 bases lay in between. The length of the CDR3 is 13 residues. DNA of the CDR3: TGTGCCAGCAGACACGACACCTCCTACGAGCAGTACTTC. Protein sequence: CASRHDTSYEQYF.

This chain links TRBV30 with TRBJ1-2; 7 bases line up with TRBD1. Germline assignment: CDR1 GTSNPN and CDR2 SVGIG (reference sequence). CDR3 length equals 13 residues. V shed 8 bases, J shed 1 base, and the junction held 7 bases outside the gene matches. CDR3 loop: CARGDSFNYGYTF. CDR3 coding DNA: TGTGCCCGCGGGGACAGTTTTAACTATGGCTACACCTTC.

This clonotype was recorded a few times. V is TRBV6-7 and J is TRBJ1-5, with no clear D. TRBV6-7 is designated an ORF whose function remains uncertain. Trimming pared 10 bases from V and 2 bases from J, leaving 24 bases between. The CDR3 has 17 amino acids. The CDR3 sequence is CANSSGSPVKGNQPQHF. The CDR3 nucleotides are TGTGCCAACTCCTCCGGGTCTCCTGTTAAGGGCAATCAGCCCCAGCATTTT.

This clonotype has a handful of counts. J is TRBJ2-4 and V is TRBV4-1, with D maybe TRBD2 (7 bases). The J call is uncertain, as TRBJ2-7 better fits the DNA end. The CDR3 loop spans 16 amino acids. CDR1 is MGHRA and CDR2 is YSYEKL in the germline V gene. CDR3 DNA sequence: TGCGCCAGCAGCCAAAGGACCGACGGGGGGCTTTACGAGCAGTACTTC. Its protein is CASSQRTDGGLYEQYF.

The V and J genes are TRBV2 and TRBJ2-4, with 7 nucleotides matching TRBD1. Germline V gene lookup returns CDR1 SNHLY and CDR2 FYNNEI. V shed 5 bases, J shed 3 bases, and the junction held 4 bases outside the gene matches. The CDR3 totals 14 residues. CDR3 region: CASSTTGVKNIQYF. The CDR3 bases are TGTGCCAGCAGTACTACAGGGGTCAAAAACATTCAGTACTTC.

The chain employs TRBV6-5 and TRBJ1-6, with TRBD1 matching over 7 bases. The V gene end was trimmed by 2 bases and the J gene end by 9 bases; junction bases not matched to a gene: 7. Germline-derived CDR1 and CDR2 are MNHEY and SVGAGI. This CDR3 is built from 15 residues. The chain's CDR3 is CASSYGHPGGSPLHF. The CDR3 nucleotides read TGTGCCAGCAGTTACGGGCACCCAGGGGGTTCACCCCTCCACTTT.

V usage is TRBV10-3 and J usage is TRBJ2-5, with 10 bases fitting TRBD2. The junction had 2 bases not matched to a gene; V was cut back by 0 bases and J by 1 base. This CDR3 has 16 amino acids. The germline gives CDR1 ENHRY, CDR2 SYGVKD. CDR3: CAISESTSGSQETQYF. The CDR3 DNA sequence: TGTGCCATCAGTGAGTCGACTAGCGGGTCCCAAGAGACCCAGTACTTC.

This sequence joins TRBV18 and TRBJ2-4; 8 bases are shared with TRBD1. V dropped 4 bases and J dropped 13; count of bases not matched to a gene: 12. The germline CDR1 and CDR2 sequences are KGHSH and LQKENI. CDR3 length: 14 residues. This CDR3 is CASSRDRPGREQYF. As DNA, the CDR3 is TGTGCCAGCTCACGGGACAGGCCGGGTAGGGAGCAGTACTTC.

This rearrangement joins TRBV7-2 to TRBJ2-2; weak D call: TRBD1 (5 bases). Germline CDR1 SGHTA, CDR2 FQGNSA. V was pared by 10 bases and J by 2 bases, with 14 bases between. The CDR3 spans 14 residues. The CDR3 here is CAIPPGQNTGELFF. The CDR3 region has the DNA TGTGCCATCCCTCCAGGACAAAACACCGGGGAGCTGTTTTTT.

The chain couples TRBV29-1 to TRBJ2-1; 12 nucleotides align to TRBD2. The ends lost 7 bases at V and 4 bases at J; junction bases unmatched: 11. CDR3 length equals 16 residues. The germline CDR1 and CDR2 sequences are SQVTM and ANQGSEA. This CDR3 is CSAPSGGASGYNEQFF. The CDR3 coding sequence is TGCAGCGCCCCTAGCGGGGGGGCAAGTGGGTACAATGAGCAGTTCTTC.

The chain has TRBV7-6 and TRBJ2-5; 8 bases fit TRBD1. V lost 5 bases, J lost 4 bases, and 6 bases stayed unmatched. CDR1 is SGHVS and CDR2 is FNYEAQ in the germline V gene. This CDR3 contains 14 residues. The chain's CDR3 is CASSIRTGRETQYF. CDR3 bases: TGTGCCAGCAGCATCCGGACAGGGCGAGAGACCCAGTACTTC. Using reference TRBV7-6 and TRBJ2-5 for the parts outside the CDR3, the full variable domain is GAGVSQSPRYKVTKRGQDVALRCDPISGHVSLYWYRQALGQGPEFLTYFNYEAQQDKSGLPNDRFSAERPEGSISTLTIQRTEQRDSAMYRCASSIRTGRETQYFGPGTRLLVL.

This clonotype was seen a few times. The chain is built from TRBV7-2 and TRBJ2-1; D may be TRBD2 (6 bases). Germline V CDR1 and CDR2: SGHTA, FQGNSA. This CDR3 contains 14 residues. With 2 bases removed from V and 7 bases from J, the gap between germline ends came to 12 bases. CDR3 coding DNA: TGTGCCAGCAGCTTATCGGCAGGGAGGAATGAGCAGTTCTTC. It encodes CASSLSAGRNEQFF. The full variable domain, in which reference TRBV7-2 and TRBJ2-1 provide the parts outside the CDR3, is GAGVSQSPSNKVTEKGKDVELRCDPISGHTALYWYRQSLGQGLEFLIYFQGNSAPDKSGLPSDRFSAERTGGSVSTLTIQRTQQEDSAVYLCASSLSAGRNEQFFGPGTRLTVL.

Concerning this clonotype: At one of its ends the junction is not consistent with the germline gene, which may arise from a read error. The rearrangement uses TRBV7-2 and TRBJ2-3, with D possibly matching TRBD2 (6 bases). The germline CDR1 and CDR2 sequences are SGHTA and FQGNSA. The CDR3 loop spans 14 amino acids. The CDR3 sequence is CASTGVRGTGTQYF. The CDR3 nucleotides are TGTGCCAGCACGGGAGTTCGGGGTACAGGTACGCAGTATTTT.

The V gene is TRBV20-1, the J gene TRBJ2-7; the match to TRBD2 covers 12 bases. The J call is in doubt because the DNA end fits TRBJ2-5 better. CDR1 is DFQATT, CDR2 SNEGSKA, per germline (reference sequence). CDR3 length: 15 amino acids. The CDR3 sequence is CSARPGTSGWETQYF. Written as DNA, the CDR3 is TGCAGTGCTAGACCGGGGACTAGCGGGTGGGAGACCCAGTACTTC.

CDR3 sequence (DNA): TGCAGTGCTAGAGGGACCTTTCGGGGTGAGCAGTACTTC. Translating it yields CSARGTFRGEQYF. The rearrangement uses TRBV20-1 and TRBJ2-7, with a weak D call TRBD2 (5 bases). This CDR3 comprises 13 residues. V lost 1 base to trimming and J lost 7 bases, with 14 bases between them. CDR1 is DFQATT and CDR2 is SNEGSKA in the germline V gene (reference sequence).

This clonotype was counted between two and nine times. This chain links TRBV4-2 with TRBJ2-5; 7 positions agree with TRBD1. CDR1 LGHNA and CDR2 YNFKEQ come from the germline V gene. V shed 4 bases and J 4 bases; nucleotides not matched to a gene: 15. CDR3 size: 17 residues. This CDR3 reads CASSLDRVGKLRETQYF. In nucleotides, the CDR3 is TGTGCCAGCAGCCTTGACAGGGTTGGGAAGTTACGAGAGACCCAGTACTTC.

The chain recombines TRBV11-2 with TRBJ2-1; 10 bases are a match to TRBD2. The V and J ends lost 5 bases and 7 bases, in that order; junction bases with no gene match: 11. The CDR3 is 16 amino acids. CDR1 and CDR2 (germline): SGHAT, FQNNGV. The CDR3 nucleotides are TGTGCCAGCAGCCTATTAGCGGGAGGATATTTTAATGAGCAGTTCTTC. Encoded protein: CASSLLAGGYFNEQFF.

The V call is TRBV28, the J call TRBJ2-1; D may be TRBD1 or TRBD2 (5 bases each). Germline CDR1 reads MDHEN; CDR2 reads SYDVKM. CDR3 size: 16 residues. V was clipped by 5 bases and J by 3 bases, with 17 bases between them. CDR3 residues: CASSPPLLRGYNEQFF. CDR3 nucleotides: TGTGCCAGCAGTCCCCCCCTTCTGAGGGGCTACAATGAGCAGTTCTTC.